These T cell receptor beta chains were read from a single sample in a study of cytomegalovirus exposure and HLA in healthy donors. Produced via immunoSEQ multiplex PCR; TCRdb's table is partial and in-frame only. The sample contains more than 110,000 clones, around 76% of which appear only once. Sample: PBMCs. All receptors derive from a man younger than 35 in good health and CMV-seronegative. Each CDR3 is given without its conserved first and last residue.

CDR3 length: 12; V gene: TRBV6-5; J gene: TRBJ2-7; CDR3 protein: ASSYYRGLDEQY
CDR3 length: 14; V gene: TRBV7-6; J gene: TRBJ2-5; CDR3 protein: ASSLELAGGLETQY
CDR3 length: 13; V gene: TRBV7-2; J gene: TRBJ2-5; CDR3 protein: ASSYGQGGFETQY
CDR3 length: 13; V gene: TRBV6-1; J gene: TRBJ1-1; CDR3 protein: ASLYRAKGNTEAF
CDR3 length: 13; V gene: TRBV28; J gene: TRBJ2-7; CDR3 protein: ASSILTGTGYEQY
CDR3 length: 12; V gene: TRBV6-6; J gene: TRBJ2-7; CDR3 protein: ASSSSGRSNEQY
CDR3 length: 15; V gene: TRBV27; J gene: TRBJ2-7; CDR3 protein: ASTRGTAVGGNYEQY
CDR3 length: 13; V gene: TRBV5-1; J gene: TRBJ2-2; CDR3 protein: ASKLPGANTGELF
CDR3 length: 14; V gene: TRBV6-5; J gene: TRBJ2-2; CDR3 protein: ASSYNRLAGVGELF
CDR3 length: 12; V gene: TRBV6-6; J gene: TRBJ1-4; CDR3 protein: ASSYETVYEKLF
CDR3 length: 11; V gene: TRBV28; J gene: TRBJ1-4; CDR3 protein: ASRSRTVEKLF
CDR3 length: 12; V gene: TRBV28; J gene: TRBJ2-5; CDR3 protein: ASGRTGFQETQY
CDR3 length: 13; V gene: TRBV10-1; J gene: TRBJ1-1; CDR3 protein: ASSESWGLNTEAF
CDR3 length: 13; V gene: TRBV6-5; J gene: TRBJ2-1; CDR3 protein: ASSRTGGATNEQF
CDR3 length: 14; V gene: TRBV6-5; J gene: TRBJ2-1; CDR3 protein: ASSWGQGGPYNEQF
CDR3 length: 13; V gene: TRBV27; J gene: TRBJ1-1; CDR3 protein: ASRRQGARDTEAF
CDR3 length: 12; V gene: TRBV7-8; J gene: TRBJ2-7; CDR3 protein: ASSLTSGQYEQY
CDR3 length: 12; V gene: TRBV5-6; J gene: TRBJ2-7; CDR3 protein: ASSTSGGPYEQY
CDR3 length: 10; V gene: TRBV6-1; J gene: TRBJ2-1; CDR3 protein: ANIAGTGEQF
CDR3 length: 12; V gene: TRBV30; J gene: TRBJ2-7; CDR3 protein: AWSLANKRYEQY